The 13 T cell receptor beta chains presented below share a single source sample, sequenced in a study of blood T cell repertoires in COVID-19 (dated by TCRdb to 2018 to 2020). The library came from the immunoSEQ multiplex PCR assay. Imported from immuneACCESS, the table was reduced by TCRdb to in-frame sequences with V and J called. These copies leave out some clones; in studies compared against another copy, an unresolved V gene accounts for under half, and the cause of the remainder is not known. A total of fewer than 350,000 clones appear in this sample, around four fifths of them only once. Around 4% of the sample goes to the ten largest clones. Specimen: peripheral blood. The receptors were sampled from a woman in her 50s with active or convalescent COVID-19.

This clone was detected once. The chain combines TRBV20-1 with TRBJ1-6; 8 nucleotides match TRBD1. V was clipped by 3 bases and J by 10 bases; unmatched bases: 5. Germline loops: CDR1 DFQATT, CDR2 SNEGSKA (reference sequence). The CDR3 runs 13 residues. CDR3 sequence reads: CSASPTGESPLHF. The DNA of the CDR3 is TGCAGTGCTAGTCCGACAGGGGAATCACCCCTCCACTTT.

The J gene is TRBJ1-6, the V gene TRBV30, with 7 bases identical to TRBD1. With V trimmed by 3 bases and J by 7 bases, 9 bases remained unmatched. Germline V gene lookup returns CDR1 GTSNPN and CDR2 SVGIG (reference sequence). CDR3 length: 15 residues. The CDR3 nucleotides read TGTGCCTGGAGGTCCGAGACAGGGAAGAATTCACCCCTCCACTTT. Its translation: CAWRSETGKNSPLHF.

The chain carries TRBV2 and TRBJ2-2, with TRBD1 matching 9 bases. Germline-derived CDR1 and CDR2 are SNHLY and FYNNEI. CDR3 length: 15 residues. V was pared by 3 bases and J by 5 bases, with 4 bases of the junction left unmatched. This chain's CDR3 is CASSELQGATGELFF. The CDR3 coding sequence is TGTGCCAGCAGTGAGTTACAGGGGGCGACCGGGGAGCTGTTTTTT. Together with reference TRBV2 and TRBJ2-2, the CDR3 gives the full variable domain: EPEVTQTPSHQVTQMGQEVILRCVPISNHLYFYWYRQILGQKVEFLVSFYNNEISEKSEIFDDQFSVERPDGSNFTLKIRSTKLEDSAMYFCASSELQGATGELFFGEGSRLTVL.

This rearrangement joins TRBV6-4 to TRBJ2-2; D gene uncertain. The CDR3 covers 15 residues. The V and J ends lost 4 bases and 5 bases respectively, with 14 bases between them. From germline, CDR1 is MRHNA and CDR2 SNTAGT. In nucleotides, the CDR3 is TGTGCCAGCAGTGCTTCGACTGGTAGTACCGGGGAGCTGTTTTTT. Its translation: CASSASTGSTGELFF.

The chain has TRBV6-1 and TRBJ1-2; D gene uncertain. The V end lost 0 bases, the J end lost 7 bases, and 12 bases lay between the germline ends. This CDR3 is 14 amino acids long. The germline gives CDR1 MNHNS, CDR2 SASEGT. CDR3: CASSEAAAGVGYTF. The CDR3 nucleotides are TGTGCCAGCAGTGAAGCGGCAGCCGGGGTTGGCTACACCTTC.

This chain joins TRBV30 and TRBJ1-1, with D unresolved. The V end was cut by 0 bases, the J end by 5 bases, with 7 bases between. The CDR3 is made up of 12 amino acids. Looked up from germline, CDR1 is GTSNPN and CDR2 is SVGIG (reference sequence). This chain's CDR3 is CAWSVSGTEAFF. Written as DNA, the CDR3 is TGTGCCTGGAGTGTATCCGGGACTGAAGCTTTCTTT. The full variable domain, completed using reference TRBV30 and TRBJ1-1, is SQTIHQWPATLVQPVGSPLSLECTVEGTSNPNLYWYRQAAGRGLQLLFYSVGIGQISSEVPQNLSASRPQDRQFILSSKKLLLSDSGFYLCAWSVSGTEAFFGQGTRLTVV.

The rearrangement links TRBV4-1 to TRBJ2-7; no clear D gene. V lost 4 bases and J 6 bases, leaving 16 bases between the germline ends. This CDR3 spans 14 amino acids. Germline values: CDR1 MGHRA, CDR2 YSYEKL. The CDR3 DNA reads TGCGCCAGCAGCCCCCGCCCAGGAAGTCTCGAGCAGTACTTC. It specifies CASSPRPGSLEQYF.

V and J are TRBV19 and TRBJ1-2; 9 nucleotides align to TRBD1. CDR3 length: 18 residues. The germline CDR1 and CDR2 sequences are LNHDA and SQIVND (reference sequence). V was pared by 7 bases and J by 2 bases, with 17 bases of the junction left unmatched. CDR3 amino acids: CASNRWGGQGKGNYGYTF. The CDR3 DNA sequence: TGTGCCAGTAACCGGTGGGGGGGACAGGGAAAAGGGAACTATGGCTACACCTTC. Variable domain in full (rest from reference TRBV19 and TRBJ1-2): DGGITQSPKYLFRKEGQNVTLSCEQNLNHDAMYWYRQDPGQGLRLIYYSQIVNDFQKGDIAEGYSVSREKKESFPLTVTSAQKNPTAFYLCASNRWGGQGKGNYGYTFGSGTRLTVV.

The count of this clone is one. The chain is built from TRBV4-1 and TRBJ2-7, with 8 bases aligning to TRBD1. The CDR3 has 13 residues. Germline V gene sequence: CDR1 MGHRA, CDR2 YSYEKL. Trimming cost V 2 bases and J 4 bases; bases outside gene matches: 1. CDR3 in amino acids: CASSQTGGYEQYF. The CDR3 coding sequence is TGCGCCAGCAGCCAAACAGGGGGTTACGAGCAGTACTTC.

This clone was observed once. V gene TRBV21-1 combines with J gene TRBJ1-4. TRBV21-1 is recorded as a pseudogene. CDR3 length equals 16 residues. The CDR3: CASSLKARQRSEKLFF. In nucleotides, the CDR3 is TGTGCCAGCAGCCTCAAAGCGCGGCAGAGAAGTGAAAAACTGTTTTTT.

V usage is TRBV30 and J usage is TRBJ2-7; the D gene is possibly TRBD1 (6 bases). The germline CDR1 and CDR2 sequences are GTSNPN and SVGIG (reference sequence). Trimming pared 0 bases from V and 4 bases from J, leaving 10 bases between. The CDR3 covers 13 residues. CDR3 sequence: CAWSVDRSYEQYF. The CDR3 DNA follows: TGTGCCTGGAGTGTAGACAGGAGTTACGAGCAGTACTTC.

The chain couples TRBV7-9 to TRBJ2-1; 11 nucleotides match TRBD2. The CDR3 sequence is 15 residues long. The J segment lost 11 bases and the V segment lost 4 bases, leaving 10 bases of the junction unmatched. Germline values: CDR1 SEHNR, CDR2 FQNEAQ (reference sequence). CDR3 in DNA: TGTGCCAGCAGCTCCTCGGGACTAGCGGCAAAGAAGCAGTTCTTC. Translation gives CASSSSGLAAKKQFF.

The chain is built from TRBV6-6 and TRBJ1-5, with D maybe TRBD1 (6 bases). Germline V gives CDR1 MNHNY, CDR2 SVGAGI (reference sequence). The CDR3 has 14 amino acids. V lost 8 bases to trimming and J lost 0 bases, with 11 bases between them. DNA of the CDR3: TGTGCCAGCCGAGACAGGTATAGCAATCAGCCCCAGCATTTT. Its protein product is CASRDRYSNQPQHF.